A single TCR beta chain is shown here with its context. The antigen remains undetermined. Investigators separated out CD4+ T cells once around 10 days of culture had passed. The participants, recipients of two vaccine doses, got either BNT162b2 or mRNA-1273. Nucleocapsid antibodies stayed negative before and after vaccination, showing no earlier SARS-CoV-2 infection. Half-medium changes using IL-2 medium occurred on days 3 and 7. The data were produced by immunoSEQ multiplex PCR, yet TCRdb's version contains in-frame clones alone and is incomplete. In the table there are approximately 37,000 clones, around two thirds of which are singletons. The data stem from a study of vaccination effects on CD4 cells after COVID-19. Study-wide results and caveats: The study got few convalescent patients and did not collect any early post-infection timepoints. Clonal contraction was marked in infection- and vaccine-induced clones late after vaccination.

V lost 4 bases to trimming and J lost 7 bases, with 19 bases between them. The CDR3 has 15 amino acids. Germline-derived CDR1 and CDR2 are SQVTM and ANQGSEA. The material sequenced was CD4+ T cells from PBMCs cultured without peptide, taken after COVID-19 vaccination. The source is a human donor who received a COVID-19 vaccine. The chain has TRBV29-1 and TRBJ2-2; maybe TRBD2 (6 bases). The CDR3, as DNA: TGCAGCGTTGCCCTAACCAGCGGGTTGGACGGGGAGCTGTTTTTT. It encodes CSVALTSGLDGELFF.